This TCR beta chain was identified during a study of shared clonotypes between healthy human individuals (dated by TCRdb to the early 2020s). Turning to the overall study: The cohort included three men and a couple of women between 18 and 49 years of age. Per donor, three plates each were used for CD4 naive and CD4 memory, two for CD8 naive, and one for CD8 memory. The study deeply sequenced blood TCR repertoires of about 5 healthy adults to estimate repertoire size and the extent of clonotype sharing between individuals. Libraries were prepared and TCR repertoires were sequenced by different laboratories using diverse techniques, in order to increase sequencing depth and limit assay-specific biases. Leukapheresis yielded between about 0.9 and 8.9 billion PBMCs per donor.

A note on this clone: Its recognized antigen is unknown. No per-base quality is available; no much larger clone lies one base away.

Using the deep immunoSEQ assay, multiplex PCR amplified TCR CDR3 regions from genomic DNA. Genomic DNA extracted from each cell subset was distributed evenly over all wells of several immunoSEQ 96-well plates, and each plate served as one replicate. Each replicate PCR for sorted subsets received approximately 200 ng genomic DNA, equal to about 30,000 T cell genomes. Purified libraries were measured with a Qubit 3.0 fluorometer, size-checked on a Bioanalyzer 2100, and measured again with the KAPA Library Quantification kit. Each immunoSEQ 96-well plate was sequenced on its own single-read 150-cycle Illumina NextSeq 550 flow cell. Per the original workflow: Because only junctional sequences without quality scores were contained in the immunoSEQ output, filtering matching that applied to full-length reads could not be performed. Sequences were annotated with PyIR, a Python wrapper for IgBLAST v1.9, using IMGT germline references to assign V/J genes and CDR3. Any read was removed if the V/J assignment was weak (E-value above 1e-6), the CDR3 was missing, or the read contained stop codons, out-of-frame junctions, or ambiguous translated residues. V3J clonotypes were defined as sequences sharing an identical inferred V gene, J gene, and CDR3 amino acid sequence. Percentage overlap between repertoires was computed as shared unique clonotypes divided by the size of the smaller repertoire. Repertoire richness was assessed with RTK rarefaction, the Chao1 estimator, and Recon v2.1 estimates of unobserved clonotypes. OLGA was used to compute generation probabilities for all TCRbeta clonotypes that the gDNA method yielded from a handful of donors. TCRdb limited this immuneACCESS table to in-frame rearrangements with V and J called. A share of clones is missing; checked studies link under half to unresolved V genes, and the rest is unexplained. The D gene and trimming were derived from the DNA, and the V and J assignments and clone size from that table. In all, the sample holds around 100,000 clones, and roughly two thirds of those were seen once. The top ten constitute less than 50% of the sample.

Findings and caveats that apply to the study as a whole: Across a handful of donors, roughly 5.1% of naive CD4, 3% to 3.5% of naive CD8, approximately 2.5% of memory CD4, and about 0.44% of memory CD8 clonotypes were shared. The small number of donors limited the genetic and exposure-history diversity represented. Based on pairwise subsampling, the degree of clonotype sharing among donors was expected to be affected by sequencing depth. Incomplete sequencing was indicated by rarefaction of sorted-subset datasets, despite the large sequencing depth. Sampling was restricted to blood, and TCR repertoires in tissues likely differ from the TCR repertoires found in blood. Larger estimated clonotype richness was generally found for naive subsets than for memory subsets. Compared with non-shared clonotypes, the clonotypes found in all four sorted-subset donors had higher generation probabilities.

From the cysteine up to the phenylalanine, the CDR3 has a length of 16 residues. This entry keeps only the CDR3 DNA: 48 bases, framed from base 1. Via the germline V gene, CDR1 is SGHAT and CDR2 FQNNGV. At the junction V is shortened by 3 bases and J by 1 base, with 15 bases in between. The donors were healthy, HIV-negative adults with no recently reported acute infections or vaccinations. Every donor was a Caucasian adult residing in Nashville, Tennessee, USA. CD8 memory samples combined magnetically selected CD45RO+ cells with CCR7-negative CD45RA+ effector memory (TemRA) cells. Blood was obtained by leukapheresis, after which PBMCs were separated by Ficoll-Histopaque density gradient centrifugation and cryopreserved in liquid nitrogen vapor phase. Analytical flow cytometry was used to check the purity and quantity of every magnetically sorted T cell population. Each sorted fraction had its genomic DNA isolated and then quantified by UV absorbance on a Nanodrop 2000c.

The rearrangement joined TRBV11-2 to TRBJ1-1; TRBD1 is possibly the D segment (5 matching bases). Sequenced input: memory CD8+ T cells sorted from blood. In the paper's terms, the cell subset or site label means: CD45RO+ cells pooled with CCR7-negative TemRA cells. This TCR derives from a man aged 25 to 40 in good health. The sequence in DNA is TGTGCCAGCAGCTTCGTGGTGTCGGGGGGGAACACTGAAGCTTTCTTT. Its protein is CASSFVVSGGNTEAFF.